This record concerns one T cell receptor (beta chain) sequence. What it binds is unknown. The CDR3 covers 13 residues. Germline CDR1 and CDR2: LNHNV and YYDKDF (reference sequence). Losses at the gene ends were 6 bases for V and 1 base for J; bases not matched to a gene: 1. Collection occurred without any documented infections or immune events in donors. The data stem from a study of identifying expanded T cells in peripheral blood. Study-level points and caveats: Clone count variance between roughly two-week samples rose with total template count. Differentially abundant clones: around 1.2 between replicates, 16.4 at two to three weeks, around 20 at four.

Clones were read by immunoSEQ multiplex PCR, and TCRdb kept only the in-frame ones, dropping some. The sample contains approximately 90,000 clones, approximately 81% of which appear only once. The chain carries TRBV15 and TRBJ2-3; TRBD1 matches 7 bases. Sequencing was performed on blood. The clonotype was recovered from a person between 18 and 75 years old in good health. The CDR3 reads CATRTGGTDTQYF. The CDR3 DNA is TGTGCCACCAGAACAGGGGGCACAGATACGCAGTATTTT.